This TCR beta chain emerged from a study of a mutant IDH1 vaccine in newly diagnosed glioma. The study, taken as a whole, reports: Changes in the top peripheral T cell clonotypes seemingly had no bearing on pseudoprogression.

Turning to this clone: Its matching antigen is unknown.

Measured with immunoSEQ multiplex PCR; TCRdb has only the in-frame clones, and not every one. Found here are some 37,000 clones, about 84% of them singletons; the top ten hold around 5.5%. The CDR3 totals 13 residues. V gave up 4 bases and J gave up 2 bases, with 8 bases separating them. Germline V CDR1 and CDR2: SGHDN, FVKESK. Time point reported: week 5, during vaccination. Alongside topical imiquimod, each dose of vaccine comprised 300 ug of mutant IDH1 20-mer peptide. The donor cohort comprised cases of new WHO grade 3 or 4 IDH1-mutant, ATRX-lost astrocytoma. Material: PBMCs, obtained from a glioma patient whose treatment included an IDH1 peptide vaccine. The TCR originated in a man aged 35 to 55 with glioma. V usage is TRBV14 and J usage is TRBJ1-1; maybe TRBD1 (5 bases). The CDR3 nucleotides read TGTGCCAGCAGCCTCGACAGCAACACTGAAGCTTTCTTT. Amino acid sequence: CASSLDSNTEAFF.